This TCR beta chain is drawn from a study of T cell repertoires in cytomegalovirus infection. Across the study: Indications came from public TCR beta signatures; they pointed to CMV infection and to a matching HLA type. Overall study results and limits: The response measured ex vivo was dominated by TCR beta clonotypes (HLA-C-restricted and CMV-specific). The study identified carriers of CMV plus the relevant HLA from cumulative public TCR beta family frequency.

The CDR3 sequence is 15 residues long. V was shortened by 10 bases and J by 5 bases, with 20 bases between the two germline ends. CDR1 SGHAT and CDR2 FQNNGV come from the germline V gene. TCRdb analysed the reads with MiXCR anew, one entry per CDR3 protein. The table includes roughly 230,000 distinct CDR3 sequences, 22% detected once. About this clonotype: Its antigen is still unknown.

This sequence joins TRBV11-2 and TRBJ2-2, with a weak D call TRBD1 (6 bases). Sequencing was carried out using CD8+ T cells from PBMCs. This TCR derives from a human donor in good health (CMV status not recorded). Some clones in this sample may be carry-over from other donors' samples. As DNA, the CDR3 is TGTGCCACCTCAGGGGTTTTAGAAGGGACCGGGGAGCTGTTTTTT. This translates into CATSGVLEGTGELFF. Supplemented by reference TRBV11-2 and TRBJ2-2, the full variable domain reads EAGVAQSPRYKIIEKRQSVAFWCNPISGHATLYWYQQILGQGPKLLIQFQNNGVVDDSQLPKDRFSAERLKGVDSTLKIQPAKLEDSAVYLCATSGVLEGTGELFFGEGSRLTVL.